These 29 T cell receptor beta chains originate from one sample sequenced in a study of vaccination and CD4 T cells after COVID-19 (dated by TCRdb to the early 2020s). These receptors lack a known antigen. The intended sense of this specimen's treatment or condition label: approximately 9-day PBMC culture with coronavirus spike peptide pools or control peptides (ViraFEST assay). Libraries were made using PCR. The instrument given in TCRdb is Illumina iSeq 100. TCR sequencing of DNA from cultured CD4+ T cells used the Oncomine TCR Beta short-read assay at the Johns Hopkins FTIC core. TCRdb reprocessing: public reads trimmed at Q25 with fastp, clones called with MiXCR, in-frame beta chains kept. Every entry covers one CDR3 protein and lists the most common genes and DNA from its rows. Within this sample are about 19,000 distinct CDR3 sequences, with approximately 63% of them counted one time only. Less than 7% of the sample rests with the top ten.

Specimen: CD4+ T cells from blood, cultured in vitro. The receptors shown here come from a human donor who had recovered from COVID-19.

The chain has TRBV24-1 and TRBJ2-2; 7 bases are shared with TRBD1. After removal of 4 bases from V and 8 bases from J, the junction contained 9 bases not matched to a gene. Germline V gene lookup returns CDR1 KGHDR and CDR2 SFDVKD. The CDR3 contains 15 residues. The CDR3, as DNA: TGTGCCACCAGTGAAACTGACAGGGTATGGGGGGAGCTGTTTTTT. This translates into CATSETDRVWGELFF.

The chain recombines TRBV6-1 with TRBJ1-2, with 7 positions matching TRBD1. V was clipped by 7 bases and J by 8 bases; unmatched bases: 16. The CDR3 has 15 residues. Germline-derived CDR1 and CDR2 are MNHNS and SASEGT. This CDR3 reads CASKGGQEWAIGYTF. The CDR3 nucleotides read TGTGCCAGCAAGGGAGGACAGGAGTGGGCAATAGGCTACACCTTC.

The chain is built from TRBV6-1 and TRBJ2-7; 11 bases align to TRBD2. The CDR3 length is 15 residues. Germline loops: CDR1 MNHNS, CDR2 SASEGT. V lost 8 bases and J lost 2; bases outside the gene matches: 8. CDR3 protein: CASGNSGRGPYEQYF. CDR3 in DNA: TGTGCCAGCGGAAATAGCGGGAGGGGACCCTACGAGCAGTACTTC.

The V and J genes are TRBV7-2 and TRBJ1-1; D unclear. CDR1 is SGHTA, CDR2 FQGNSA, per germline. Trimming pared 3 bases from V and 6 bases from J, leaving 11 bases between. The CDR3 sequence is 13 residues long. CDR3 loop: CASSFLAAAEAFF. For the CDR3, the DNA is TGTGCCAGCAGCTTTTTGGCGGCAGCTGAAGCTTTCTTT.

The rearrangement joins TRBV7-8 to TRBJ2-3; tentative D call: TRBD1 (5 bases). With 5 bases removed from V and 7 bases from J, the gap between germline ends came to 10 bases. CDR1 and CDR2 (germline): SGHVS, FQNEAQ. The CDR3 has 12 amino acids. The CDR3 bases are TGTGCCAGCAGCCCCAGACAGAATACGCAGTATTTT. As protein: CASSPRQNTQYF.

CDR3 residues: CASSLGGQGPFYEQYF. In nucleotides, the CDR3 is TGTGCCAGCAGTCTGGGGGGGCAGGGGCCATTCTACGAGCAGTACTTC. The chain uses TRBV5-6 and TRBJ2-7; maybe TRBD2 (7 bases). The CDR3 runs 16 residues. The germline CDR1 and CDR2 sequences are SGHDT and YYEEEE. V was cut by 5 bases and J by 3 bases, with 21 bases left in between.

The chain links TRBV11-2 to TRBJ2-3, with 9 bases matching TRBD2. The germline V gene has CDR1 SGHAT and CDR2 FQNNGV. With V trimmed by 1 base and J by 9 bases, 2 bases remained unmatched. This CDR3 comprises 13 residues. In nucleotides, the CDR3 is TGTGCCAGCAGCTTAGGGGGACTAGCAACGCAGTATTTT. This gives the protein CASSLGGLATQYF.

This sequence joins TRBV20-1 and TRBJ2-3; TRBD2 might be the D (6 bases). V lost 6 bases and J lost 6, with 22 bases in between. Germline CDR1 is DFQATT and CDR2 is SNEGSKA (reference sequence). CDR3 length equals 15 residues. In DNA, the CDR3 is TGCAGTGCCAGTAGGCCCAAAGGAGGGTCGGATACGCAGTATTTT. Translation: CSASRPKGGSDTQYF.

The chain carries TRBV6-1 and TRBJ2-1, with 7 positions matching TRBD2. Germline CDR1 reads MNHNS; CDR2 reads SASEGT. The CDR3 is 14 amino acids. J lost 7 bases, V lost 8 bases, and 11 bases had no gene match. CDR3 in DNA: TGTGCCAGCTTATGGGCGGGGGTGTCAAATGAGCAGTTCTTC. This translates into CASLWAGVSNEQFF.

CDR3 amino acids: CASSPRTGGDEKLFF. The CDR3 nucleotides are TGTGCCAGCAGCCCCCGGACAGGGGGAGACGAAAAACTGTTTTTT. V is TRBV7-9 and J is TRBJ1-4, with 10 positions matching TRBD1. Trimming cost V 5 bases and J 8 bases; bases outside gene matches: 8. The CDR3 has 15 residues. Per the germline V gene, CDR1 is SEHNR and CDR2 is FQNEAQ (reference sequence).

The table lists this clonotype with a few counts. The chain couples TRBV7-8 to TRBJ2-7; D gene uncertain. CDR3 size: 15 residues. Trimming stripped 1 base from V and 1 base from J, with 11 bases between. Germline CDR1 SGHVS, CDR2 FQNEAQ. The CDR3: CASSLGELASYEQYF. The CDR3 nucleotides are TGTGCCAGCAGCTTAGGGGAACTTGCGTCCTACGAGCAGTACTTC.

The CDR3 DNA sequence: TGTGCCAGCACCTCCCTAGGTAAGGGATCGTGGATGGGGGCAGGCAATCAGCCCCAGCATTTT. Translation: CASTSLGKGSWMGAGNQPQHF. The chain links TRBV6-1 to TRBJ1-5; a weak D match, TRBD1 (6 bases). The CDR3 covers 21 residues. The germline V and J ends were trimmed by 7 bases and 2 bases, with 33 bases remaining between them. Germline V gene data show CDR1 as MNHNS and CDR2 as SASEGT.

The chain recombines TRBV20-1 with TRBJ1-1, with D unresolved. With 0 bases removed from V and 0 bases from J, the gap between germline ends came to 11 bases. This CDR3 has 15 amino acids. The germline V gene encodes CDR1 DFQATT and CDR2 SNEGSKA (reference sequence). The CDR3 sequence is CSARDRTVMNTEAFF. The CDR3 coding sequence is TGCAGTGCTAGAGATCGGACTGTGATGAACACTGAAGCTTTCTTT.

This clonotype was picked up a small number of times. The chain couples TRBV7-7 to TRBJ2-7, with 9 bases fitting TRBD2. Germline values: CDR1 SSHAT, CDR2 FNYEAQ (reference sequence). The CDR3 sequence is 16 residues long. With V trimmed by 4 bases and J by 1 base, 8 bases remained unmatched. The CDR3 reads CASSSGLALISYEQYF. The CDR3 nucleotides read TGTGCCAGCAGCTCTGGACTAGCGCTTATTTCCTACGAGCAGTACTTC.

The genes are TRBV11-2 and TRBJ1-2; 7 bases fit TRBD1. V gave up 5 bases and J gave up 9 bases; unmatched junction bases: 18. The CDR3 sequence is 16 residues long. Per the germline V gene, CDR1 is SGHAT and CDR2 is FQNNGV. CDR3 sequence (DNA): TGTGCCAGCAGCCGAGGCGACAGGGTTGGGTCTAAGCGCTACACCTTC. As protein: CASSRGDRVGSKRYTF.

The chain carries TRBV6-5 and TRBJ1-2, with TRBD1 matching over 11 bases. The germline V gene has CDR1 MNHEY and CDR2 SVGAGI. The CDR3 contains 17 residues. V shed 1 base and J 4 bases; nucleotides not matched to a gene: 8. In DNA, the CDR3 is TGTGCCAGCAGTTACTTCACAACCGGGACAGGGGGCTATGGCTACACCTTC. It yields the protein CASSYFTTGTGGYGYTF.

This clonotype appeared a few times. The CDR3 DNA follows: TGTGCCAGCAGTTTCTCAGGGTCGGACTATGGCTACACCTTC. It yields the protein CASSFSGSDYGYTF. The rearrangement joins TRBV7-9 to TRBJ1-2, with a weak D call TRBD1 (5 bases). V lost 6 bases and J 3 bases, leaving 14 bases between the germline ends. The CDR3 loop spans 14 amino acids. The germline V gene has CDR1 SEHNR and CDR2 FQNEAQ (reference sequence).

The chain carries TRBV5-1 and TRBJ2-5, with TRBD1 identical over 8 bases. This CDR3 is built from 15 residues. Germline V gene sequence: CDR1 SGHRS, CDR2 YFSETQ. J gave up 0 bases and V 0 bases, and 1 base lay outside the gene matches. The CDR3 is CASSLGDRYQETQYF. Here the CDR3 DNA reads TGCGCCAGCAGCTTGGGGGACAGGTACCAAGAGACCCAGTACTTC.

The chain couples TRBV27 to TRBJ2-3; the D gene is possibly TRBD1 (6 bases). The V end was cut by 5 bases, the J end by 2 bases, with 17 bases between. Germline V lookup: CDR1 MNHEY, CDR2 SMNVEV (reference sequence). CDR3 length equals 16 residues. CDR3: CASSPRAGAITDTQYF. The CDR3 DNA sequence: TGTGCCAGCAGTCCCCGGGCAGGGGCGATCACAGATACGCAGTATTTT.

This clonotype came up a few times. J is TRBJ1-1 and V is TRBV27; perhaps TRBD1 as D (6 bases). Trimming cost V 5 bases and J 6 bases, with 16 bases left between them. The CDR3 covers 14 residues. CDR1 and CDR2 (germline): MNHEY, SMNVEV (reference sequence). CDR3 protein: CASSPTGNRPEAFF. The CDR3 bases are TGTGCCAGCAGTCCAACAGGGAACCGGCCTGAAGCTTTCTTT.

This rearrangement joins TRBV10-2 to TRBJ2-1; 8 bases align to TRBD1. CDR1 and CDR2 (germline): WSHSY, SAAADI. CDR3 length: 16 amino acids. With 2 bases clipped from V and 1 base from J, the junction kept 4 bases outside the gene matches. In nucleotides, the CDR3 is TGCGCCAGCAGTGAGGGTTGGACAGGGTCCTACAATGAGCAGTTCTTC. Its protein is CASSEGWTGSYNEQFF.

The V and J genes are TRBV27 and TRBJ1-2; D may be TRBD1 (5 bases). V lost 6 bases to trimming and J lost 3 bases, with 20 bases between them. CDR3 length: 16 amino acids. Germline CDR1 and CDR2: MNHEY and SMNVEV (reference sequence). As DNA, the CDR3 is TGTGCCAGCAGCCCAGGTGCCGGGGGGGGATACTATGGCTACACCTTC. It specifies CASSPGAGGGYYGYTF.

CDR3 loop: CASSLGRPRTSGTSYNEQFF. The CDR3 region has the DNA TGTGCCAGCAGCTTAGGACGGCCGCGGACTAGCGGGACCTCCTACAATGAGCAGTTCTTC. J is TRBJ2-1 and V is TRBV7-2; 12 bases agree with TRBD2. Trimming removed 1 base from V and 0 bases from J; junction bases left unmatched: 10. There are 20 residues in the CDR3. Looked up from germline, CDR1 is SGHTA and CDR2 is FQGNSA.

V usage is TRBV29-1 and J usage is TRBJ1-1; D might be TRBD1 (5 bases). Germline CDR1 reads SQVTM; CDR2 reads ANQGSEA. The CDR3 spans 13 residues. V shed 8 bases and J shed 0 bases, with 13 bases lying between them. The CDR3 region has the DNA TGCAGCTCACGACGGGGGGTGAACACTGAAGCTTTCTTT. Translated: CSSRRGVNTEAFF.

The chain uses TRBV27 and TRBJ2-1, with 9 bases aligning to TRBD2. V was pared by 4 bases and J by 0 bases, with 13 bases of the junction left unmatched. The CDR3 sequence is 19 residues long. CDR1 is MNHEY and CDR2 is SMNVEV in the germline V gene (reference sequence). This CDR3 is CASSSTGLAGVISYNEQFF. The CDR3 bases are TGTGCCAGCAGTTCTACAGGGTTAGCGGGAGTGATCTCCTACAATGAGCAGTTCTTC.

This clonotype was detected only a few times. The rearrangement links TRBV28 to TRBJ1-5; no reliable D call. This CDR3 has 15 residues. CDR1 and CDR2 from the germline V gene are MDHEN and SYDVKM. Trimming took off 5 bases at V and 0 bases at J, with 11 bases between the two ends. CDR3 DNA: TGTGCCAGCAGTCCCCGGGTCCTTAGCAATCAGCCCCAGCATTTT. The encoded protein is CASSPRVLSNQPQHF. The variable domain in full, with the rest retrieved from reference TRBV28 and TRBJ1-5, is DVKVTQSSRYLVKRTGEKVFLECVQDMDHENMFWYRQDPGLGLRLIYFSYDVKMKEKGDIPEGYSVSREKKERFSLILESASTNQTSMYLCASSPRVLSNQPQHFGDGTRLSIL.

V gene TRBV7-2 combines with J gene TRBJ2-5, with unresolved D. Germline CDR1 SGHTA, CDR2 FQGNSA. The length of the CDR3 is 19 residues. Trimming stripped 2 bases from V and 3 bases from J, with 25 bases between. In DNA form, the CDR3 reads TGTGCCAGCAGCTTACATGGGGTCCCCTCGCGACGGGCCAAAGAGACCCAGTACTTC. Translating it yields CASSLHGVPSRRAKETQYF.

The chain has TRBV30 and TRBJ1-5; D possibly corresponds to TRBD1 (5 bases). The CDR3 runs 14 residues. The germline V gene encodes CDR1 GTSNPN and CDR2 SVGIG (reference sequence). The germline V and J ends were trimmed by 4 bases and 2 bases, with 12 bases remaining between them. CDR3 residues: CAWTGQGGNQPQHF. CDR3 sequence (DNA): TGTGCCTGGACTGGGCAGGGTGGCAATCAGCCCCAGCATTTT.

This chain links TRBV6-5 with TRBJ2-5; D ambiguous. Germline-derived CDR1 and CDR2 are MNHEY and SVGAGI. This CDR3 has 12 residues. Trimming pared 2 bases from V and 5 bases from J, leaving 6 bases between. The CDR3 spells CASSYGAETQYF. The CDR3, as DNA: TGTGCCAGCAGTTACGGAGCGGAGACCCAGTACTTC.